This T cell receptor (beta chain) was documented in a study of blood T cell repertoires in COVID-19 (dated by TCRdb to 2020 to 2021). As for the study more broadly: Samples covering the acute and convalescent phases of COVID-19 were provided by collaborators in the United States, Italy and Spain. The prospective study material was composed of cDNA or gDNA derived from T cells, B-cell-depleted T cells, or PBMCs. Subjects who had been exposed to COVID-19, were actively infected with it, or had recovered from it provided the deeply sampled blood TCRbeta repertoires that made up the dataset. Sample metadata almost always included a de-identified subject ID, COVID-19 status, age in years and sex. Where available, HLA class I and class II types were obtained from metadata supplied by the sample provider rather than from assay-based typing. A freely available public database, intended as a resource for researchers studying the immune response to SARS-CoV-2, is where the repertoires were released. The samples were drawn from two sources: the first 160 participants of the ongoing ImmuneRACE study, and some 1,300 subjects contributed by 6 global collaborators.

Study-wide findings and limitations: The quantity of clinical and demographic metadata differed by source and by participant and was supplied without curation.

The collaborating institutions used their own protocols to collect whole blood in K2EDTA tubes. For TCRbeta analysis, collaborators shipped samples in one of three forms: frozen whole blood, isolated PBMCs, or DNA extracted from either of those sample types. A single count supports this clone. This receptor's antigen is unknown. The record has no base qualities; no much larger clone is one base away. The immunoSEQ Assay, a bias-controlled multiplex PCR, was used to amplify TCRbeta CDR3 regions from genomic DNA. For the original study's pipeline: The number of nucleated cells in each sample was estimated from the amplification of reference gene primers within the assay. To quantify the absolute abundance of each unique TCRbeta CDR3 rearrangement, sequence reads were collapsed and filtered. Productive Simpson clonality was computed per sample as the square root of Simpson's diversity index over productive rearrangements. What TCRdb holds here is the immuneACCESS table cut down to in-frame rearrangements. Part of the clones is not present; checked against another copy, under half of the missing clones reflect an unresolved V gene, and the others are unexplained. V and J calls and clone size come straight from that table; D and trimming were deduced from the DNA. The sample table holds 200,000 to 250,000 clones, of which about four fifths were seen once. About 2.4% of the sample belongs to the ten largest clones.

For CDR1 and CDR2, the germline V gene (reference sequence) lists GTSNPN and SVGIG. The CDR3 starts with the cysteine, ends with the phenylalanine, and has 13 residues. Only the CDR3 DNA stays, 39 bases, in frame from base 1. V and J lose 2 bases and 4 bases, and a span of 11 bases separates them. This TCR came from a woman aged 55-75 years with acute or convalescent COVID-19. Sequencing used peripheral blood. Recombination joined TRBV30 with TRBJ1-2; possibly the D gene is TRBD1, per 6 matching bases. The DNA sequence is given as TGTGCCTGGAGTTCAGGGGATGCCTATGGCTACACCTTC. The resulting protein is CAWSSGDAYGYTF.